Included here is one TCR beta chain sequence, with context. The antigen is unknown. Each CDR3 protein is one row after TCRdb ran MiXCR on the RT-PCR reads. The sample shows about 190,000 distinct CDR3 sequences, 13% to 15% of them seen only once. This CDR3 has 14 amino acids. CDR1 SGHVS and CDR2 FNYEAQ come from the germline V gene. Deletions cut 5 bases from V and 8 bases from J, with 16 bases between. These data come from a study of response to subunit inactivated influenza vaccine. General observations from the study: Each seasonal flu vaccination may recruit only limited new T cells, authors suggested.

The chain joins TRBV7-6 to TRBJ2-1, with D possibly being TRBD1 (5 bases). Sequenced material: CD8+ T cells sorted from PBMCs, taken about 5 days after vaccination. The receptor's source is a man over 45 who received an inactivated influenza vaccine. Written as DNA, the CDR3 is TGTGCCAGCAGCCACACTCAGGGTATCGATGAGCAGTTCTTC. Translating gives CASSHTQGIDEQFF.